The 2 T cell receptor beta chains below come from one sample, sequenced in a study of regulatory T cells in long-lasting Graves disease. Time point indicated: newly diagnosed GD, antithyroid drugs for less than 3 months. The TCR library was made from RNA extracted from PBMCs. Libraries of TCR beta came from iRepertoire HTBI primers plus Arm-PCR of CDR3 regions. Each CDR3 protein is one row after TCRdb ran MiXCR on the multiplex PCR reads. Of around 420,000 distinct CDR3 sequences listed, about 15% are singletons. This same sample was also taken into another study, of T cells in Graves' hyperthyroidism and ophthalmopathy.

The sequences come from peripheral blood mononuclear cells (PBMCs), collected at new diagnosis, from a patient treated with antithyroid drugs. The source of these receptors is a woman between 40 and 55 years old with Graves disease.

V usage is TRBV20-1 and J usage is TRBJ2-1; the match to TRBD1 covers 12 bases. Trimming cost V 0 bases and J 3 bases; bases outside gene matches: 21. The length of the CDR3 is 22 residues. CDR1 DFQATT and CDR2 SNEGSKA come from the germline V gene (reference sequence). The CDR3 region is CSARDRGPGTGGWIQYYNEQFF. The DNA for the CDR3 is TGCAGTGCTAGAGATCGGGGCCCTGGGACAGGGGGCTGGATCCAGTACTACAATGAGCAGTTCTTC.

The sample holds a few counts of this clonotype. This chain links TRBV4-3 with TRBJ2-1; either TRBD1 or TRBD2 may supply D (5 bases each). V was pared by 0 bases and J by 4 bases, with 13 bases between. This CDR3 is built from 16 residues. Germline V gene sequence: CDR1 LGHNA, CDR2 YSLEER. This CDR3 reads CASSQDRGTVYNEQFF. The CDR3 DNA reads TGCGCCAGCAGCCAAGATCGTGGGACCGTATACAATGAGCAGTTCTTC.